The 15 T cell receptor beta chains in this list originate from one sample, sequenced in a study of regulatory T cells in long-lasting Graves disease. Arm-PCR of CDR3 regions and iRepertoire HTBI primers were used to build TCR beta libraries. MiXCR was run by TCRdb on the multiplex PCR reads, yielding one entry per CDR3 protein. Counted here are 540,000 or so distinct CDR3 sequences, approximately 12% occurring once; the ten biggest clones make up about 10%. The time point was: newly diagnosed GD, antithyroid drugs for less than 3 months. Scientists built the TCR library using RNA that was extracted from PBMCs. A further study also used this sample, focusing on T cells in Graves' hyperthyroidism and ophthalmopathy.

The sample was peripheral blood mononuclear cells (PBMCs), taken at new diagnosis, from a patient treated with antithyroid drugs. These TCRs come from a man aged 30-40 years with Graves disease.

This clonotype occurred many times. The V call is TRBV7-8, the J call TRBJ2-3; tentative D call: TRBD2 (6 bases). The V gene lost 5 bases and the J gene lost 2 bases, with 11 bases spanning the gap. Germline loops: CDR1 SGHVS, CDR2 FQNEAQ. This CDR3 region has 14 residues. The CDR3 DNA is TGTGCCAGCAGCCCACGGGAGTACACAGATACGCAGTATTTT. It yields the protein CASSPREYTDTQYF.

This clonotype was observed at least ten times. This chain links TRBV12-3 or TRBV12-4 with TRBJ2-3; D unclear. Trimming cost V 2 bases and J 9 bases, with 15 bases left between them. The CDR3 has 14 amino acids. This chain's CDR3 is CASSLSVHPETQYF. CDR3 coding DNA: TGTGCCAGCAGTTTATCCGTACATCCTGAAACGCAGTATTTT.

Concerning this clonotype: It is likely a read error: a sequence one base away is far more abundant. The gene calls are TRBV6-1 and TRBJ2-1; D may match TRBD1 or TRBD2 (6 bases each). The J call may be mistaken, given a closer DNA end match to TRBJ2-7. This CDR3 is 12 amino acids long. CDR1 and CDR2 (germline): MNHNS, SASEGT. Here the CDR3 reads CAGRGLFYEQYF. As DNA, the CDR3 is TGTGCCGGCAGGGGACTTTTCTACGAGCAGTACTTC.

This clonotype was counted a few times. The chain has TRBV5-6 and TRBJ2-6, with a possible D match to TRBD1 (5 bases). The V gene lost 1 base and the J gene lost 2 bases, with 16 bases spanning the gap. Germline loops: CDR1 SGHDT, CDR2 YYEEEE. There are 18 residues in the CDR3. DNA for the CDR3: TGTGCCAGCAGCTTGTTGATTAGGGGAACGGCTGGGGCCAACGTCCTGACTTTC. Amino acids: CASSLLIRGTAGANVLTF.

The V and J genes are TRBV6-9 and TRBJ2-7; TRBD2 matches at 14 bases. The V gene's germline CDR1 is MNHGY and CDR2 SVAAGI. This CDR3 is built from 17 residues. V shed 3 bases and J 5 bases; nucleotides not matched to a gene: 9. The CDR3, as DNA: TGTGCCAGCAGTTACGGGGGACTAGCGGGAGAGGATGACGAGCAGTACTTC. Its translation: CASSYGGLAGEDDEQYF.

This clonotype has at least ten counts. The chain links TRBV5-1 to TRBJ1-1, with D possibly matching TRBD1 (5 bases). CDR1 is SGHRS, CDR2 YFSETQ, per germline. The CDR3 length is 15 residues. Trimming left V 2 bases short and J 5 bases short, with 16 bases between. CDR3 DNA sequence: TGCGCCAGCAGCTTCTCCCCGGGGGAGATGACTGAAGCTTTCTTT. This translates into CASSFSPGEMTEAFF.

The CDR3 DNA is TGTGCCAGCCGCCTAGCGGGAGTTACCGGGGAGCTGTTTTTT. Its translation: CASRLAGVTGELFF. V usage is TRBV12-3 or TRBV12-4 and J usage is TRBJ2-2, with 10 bases lining up with TRBD2. V gave up 8 bases and J gave up 5 bases; unmatched junction bases: 5. This CDR3 region has 14 residues.

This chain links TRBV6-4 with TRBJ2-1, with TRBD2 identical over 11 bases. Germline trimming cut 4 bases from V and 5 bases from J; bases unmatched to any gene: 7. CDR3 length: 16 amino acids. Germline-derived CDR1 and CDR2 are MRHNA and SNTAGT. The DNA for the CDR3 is TGTGCCAGCAGTGTAGGGTCTAGCGGGAGGCACAATGAGCAGTTCTTC. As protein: CASSVGSSGRHNEQFF.

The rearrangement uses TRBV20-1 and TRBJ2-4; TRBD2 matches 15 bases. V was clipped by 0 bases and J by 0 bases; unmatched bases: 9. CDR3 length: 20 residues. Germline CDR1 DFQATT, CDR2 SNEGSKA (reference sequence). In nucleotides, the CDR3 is TGCAGTGCTAGAGAAGGGGGACTAGCGGGAGGCAATCTAGCCAAAAACATTCAGTACTTC. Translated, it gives CSAREGGLAGGNLAKNIQYF.

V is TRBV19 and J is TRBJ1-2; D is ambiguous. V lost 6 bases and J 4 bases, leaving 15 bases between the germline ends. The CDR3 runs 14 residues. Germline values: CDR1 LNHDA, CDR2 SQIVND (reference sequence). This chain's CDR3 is CASSPIGRGYGYTF. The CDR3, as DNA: TGTGCCAGTAGCCCTATCGGAAGAGGCTATGGCTACACCTTC.

CDR3 DNA sequence: TGCGCCAGCAGCCTGGACCCATCTCCAGGCGGGAGCCCCTACGAGCAGTACTTC. It translates to CASSLDPSPGGSPYEQYF. The chain employs TRBV5-1 and TRBJ2-7, with 7 positions matching TRBD2. This CDR3 spans 18 amino acids. V shed 4 bases and J 2 bases; nucleotides not matched to a gene: 18. Germline V gives CDR1 SGHRS, CDR2 YFSETQ.

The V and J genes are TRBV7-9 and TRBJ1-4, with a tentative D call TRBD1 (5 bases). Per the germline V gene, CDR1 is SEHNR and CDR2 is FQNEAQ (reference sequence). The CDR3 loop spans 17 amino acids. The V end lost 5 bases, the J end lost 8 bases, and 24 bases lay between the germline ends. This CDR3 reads CASSPSALGGKNEKLFF. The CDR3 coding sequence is TGTGCCAGCAGCCCTAGTGCGCTGGGGGGTAAAAACGAAAAACTGTTTTTT.

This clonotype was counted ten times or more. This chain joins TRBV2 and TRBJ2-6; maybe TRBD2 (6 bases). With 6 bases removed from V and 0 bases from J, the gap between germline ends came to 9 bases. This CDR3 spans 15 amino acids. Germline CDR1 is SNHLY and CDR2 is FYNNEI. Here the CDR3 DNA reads TGTGCCAGCAGGGACTACCGCTCTGGGGCCAACGTCCTGACTTTC. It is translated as CASRDYRSGANVLTF.

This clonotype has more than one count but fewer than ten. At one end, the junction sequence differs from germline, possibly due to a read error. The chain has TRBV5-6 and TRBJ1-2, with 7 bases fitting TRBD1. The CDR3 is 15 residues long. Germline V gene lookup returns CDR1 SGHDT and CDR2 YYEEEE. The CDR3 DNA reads TGTGTCAGCAGCTCCTTACAGGGGCAAAACTATGGCTACACCTTC. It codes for CVSSSLQGQNYGYTF.

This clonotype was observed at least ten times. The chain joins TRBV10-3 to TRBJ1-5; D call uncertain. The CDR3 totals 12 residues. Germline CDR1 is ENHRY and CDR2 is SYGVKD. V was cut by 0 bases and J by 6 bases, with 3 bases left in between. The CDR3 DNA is TGTGCCATCAGTGAGTCGGGTCAGCCCCAGCATTTT. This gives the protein CAISESGQPQHF.